These T cell receptor beta chains were read from a single sample in a study of blood T cell repertoires in COVID-19. Some clones are missing from TCRdb's copy, which holds only in-frame ones; the method was immunoSEQ multiplex PCR. The sample has about 270,000 clones; roughly nine tenths are singletons. The sequenced sample consisted of peripheral blood. The receptors here all came from a man aged 35-49 years who had recovered from COVID-19. The CDR3 runs from the conserved cysteine through the conserved F or W. The D gene is left open where the match is weak.

J gene: TRBJ1-4; V gene: TRBV27; D gene: TRBD1; CDR3 protein: CASSYDRGDEKLFF
J gene: TRBJ2-1; V gene: TRBV10-3; D gene: .; CDR3 protein: CANSHSQGPPYNEQFF
J gene: TRBJ2-7; V gene: TRBV6-6; D gene: TRBD2; CDR3 protein: CASSTGLAGPYEQYF
J gene: TRBJ2-1; V gene: TRBV27; D gene: .; CDR3 protein: CASSLPGSYNEQFF
J gene: TRBJ2-1; V gene: TRBV5-1; D gene: TRBD2; CDR3 protein: CASSLVAGGHNEQFF
J gene: TRBJ2-2; V gene: TRBV27; D gene: TRBD1; CDR3 protein: CASSLLQPRGLVRTGELFF
J gene: TRBJ2-5; V gene: TRBV6-6; D gene: .; CDR3 protein: CASALLGGGSQYF
J gene: TRBJ1-2; V gene: TRBV9; D gene: .; CDR3 protein: CASSVPQGGYTF
J gene: TRBJ1-2; V gene: TRBV2; D gene: TRBD1; CDR3 protein: CASSGGQGLSYTF
J gene: TRBJ1-2; V gene: TRBV5-4; D gene: .; CDR3 protein: CASSLYGEGGYTF
J gene: TRBJ2-1; V gene: TRBV5-1; D gene: TRBD2; CDR3 protein: CASSSSGGMQFF
J gene: TRBJ1-6; V gene: TRBV4-2; D gene: .; CDR3 protein: CASSQDMRWGGGNSPLHF
J gene: TRBJ2-6; V gene: TRBV19; D gene: .; CDR3 protein: CASIPTGSGANVLTF
J gene: TRBJ2-5; V gene: TRBV27; D gene: TRBD2; CDR3 protein: CASSSPRTSGKETQYF
J gene: TRBJ2-3; V gene: TRBV4-1; D gene: TRBD2; CDR3 protein: CASSQDFTGGSTDTQYF
J gene: TRBJ2-3; V gene: TRBV12-1; D gene: .; CDR3 protein: CASSPSELAGGESNTQYF
J gene: TRBJ2-7; V gene: TRBV3-1/TRBV3-2; D gene: .; CDR3 protein: CASSQVGYEQYF
J gene: TRBJ1-1; V gene: TRBV9; D gene: .; CDR3 protein: CASSAAGTPNTEAFF
J gene: TRBJ2-1; V gene: TRBV5-8; D gene: TRBD2; CDR3 protein: CASSLVPSGGLQGEQFF
J gene: TRBJ1-1; V gene: TRBV19; D gene: TRBD1; CDR3 protein: CASSIRVGQGITEAFF
J gene: TRBJ2-7; V gene: TRBV29-1; D gene: .; CDR3 protein: CSATGTLIYEQYF
J gene: TRBJ1-6; V gene: TRBV25-1; D gene: TRBD1; CDR3 protein: CASRGQGSYNSPLHF
J gene: TRBJ1-2; V gene: TRBV3-1/TRBV3-2; D gene: TRBD1; CDR3 protein: CASSPRDSNLYGYTF
J gene: TRBJ2-5; V gene: TRBV7-9; D gene: TRBD2; CDR3 protein: CASSATGTRKQETQYF
J gene: TRBJ1-6; V gene: TRBV9; D gene: TRBD1; CDR3 protein: CASGTGNSPLHF
J gene: TRBJ1-4; V gene: TRBV19; D gene: .; CDR3 protein: CASSPQRRTNEKLFF
J gene: TRBJ2-3; V gene: TRBV24-1; D gene: TRBD2; CDR3 protein: CATSESGTSIDTQYF
J gene: TRBJ2-1; V gene: TRBV7-7; D gene: .; CDR3 protein: CASSEGLTSYNEQFF
J gene: TRBJ2-1; V gene: TRBV29-1; D gene: TRBD1; CDR3 protein: CSVVYRGLYNEQFF
J gene: TRBJ2-7; V gene: TRBV5-4; D gene: .; CDR3 protein: CASSLAGGRGGNEQYF
J gene: TRBJ2-5; V gene: TRBV7-9; D gene: .; CDR3 protein: CASSLAHQGRRETQYF
J gene: TRBJ2-2; V gene: TRBV9; D gene: .; CDR3 protein: CASSLQGLPNTGELFF
J gene: TRBJ2-1; V gene: TRBV5-1; D gene: .; CDR3 protein: CASSLGGPSSYNEQFF
J gene: TRBJ1-2; V gene: TRBV18; D gene: .; CDR3 protein: CASSPGQNYGYTF
J gene: TRBJ2-2; V gene: TRBV27; D gene: .; CDR3 protein: CASSFSGRTNLGTGELFF
J gene: TRBJ2-7; V gene: TRBV4-3; D gene: TRBD1; CDR3 protein: CASSHRQGAFYEQYF
J gene: TRBJ2-1; V gene: TRBV6-5; D gene: .; CDR3 protein: CASSYSMQGKDEQFF
J gene: TRBJ2-7; V gene: TRBV6-5; D gene: .; CDR3 protein: CASSYSGLVPYEQYF
J gene: TRBJ1-1; V gene: TRBV29-1; D gene: .; CDR3 protein: CSVRTRSAEAFF
J gene: TRBJ1-2; V gene: TRBV27; D gene: TRBD1; CDR3 protein: CASSFTGGEGYGYTF
J gene: TRBJ2-7; V gene: TRBV6-2/TRBV6-3; D gene: TRBD2; CDR3 protein: CASSPRGGGAPEQYF